These 6 T cell receptor beta chains share one sample of origin, sequenced in a study of blood T cell repertoires in COVID-19 (TCRdb year 2020). The library was produced with the immunoSEQ multiplex PCR assay. TCRdb stores this immuneACCESS table with in-frame sequences only. Part of the clones is absent; in the studies checked, under half of the shortfall reflects unresolved V genes, and no reason is known for the rest. This sample comprises around 94,000 clones, 80% to 85% of them detected only once. The ten biggest clones cover around 5.8% of the sample. The sample taken for sequencing was peripheral blood. The receptor set was obtained from a man aged 55 to 69 with acute or convalescent COVID-19.

V is TRBV4-3 and J is TRBJ1-2, with TRBD1 as a possible D gene (5 bases). Germline V gene data show CDR1 as LGHNA and CDR2 as YSLEER. The CDR3 is 15 residues long. V was shortened by 0 bases and J by 4 bases, with 12 bases between the two germline ends. The CDR3 loop is CASSQDGGGGYGYTF. The CDR3 DNA reads TGCGCCAGCAGCCAAGATGGGGGAGGAGGCTATGGCTACACCTTC.

The chain recombines TRBV21-1 with TRBJ2-7; no check of the table's D call, TRBD1, against the DNA was made. TRBV21-1 is assigned pseudogene status. The CDR3 consists of 14 residues. The CDR3 here is CASSKGTAHYEQYF. The CDR3 region has the DNA TGTGCCAGCAGCAAAGGGACAGCCCACTACGAGCAGTACTTC.

The chain has TRBV19 and TRBJ2-4; 7 nucleotides align to TRBD2. With 3 bases clipped from V and 3 bases from J, the junction kept 5 bases outside the gene matches. This CDR3 is 15 amino acids long. The V gene's germline CDR1 is LNHDA and CDR2 SQIVND (reference sequence). The CDR3 DNA is TGTGCCAGTAGTATGGTGGGGGGGAGCAAAAACATTCAGTACTTC. This codes for CASSMVGGSKNIQYF.

V and J are TRBV6-5 and TRBJ1-6, with D possibly TRBD1 on 5 matching bases. CDR3 size: 15 residues. Germline V gene lookup returns CDR1 MNHEY and CDR2 SVGAGI. V lost 2 bases and J lost 5, with 10 bases in between. The CDR3 is CASSYARDNNSPLHF. CDR3 DNA: TGTGCCAGCAGTTACGCCAGGGATAATAATTCACCCCTCCACTTT.

V is TRBV30 and J is TRBJ1-1, with 8 bases matching TRBD1. The germline V gene encodes CDR1 GTSNPN and CDR2 SVGIG (reference sequence). The V segment lost 4 bases and the J segment 6 bases; nucleotides outside the gene matches: 13. This CDR3 has 15 amino acids. The CDR3 nucleotides are TGTGCCTGGAAGTATGCGGGACAGGCGGACGCTGAAGCTTTCTTT. Its protein product is CAWKYAGQADAEAFF. Filled out from reference TRBV30 and TRBJ1-1, the complete variable domain reads SQTIHQWPATLVQPVGSPLSLECTVEGTSNPNLYWYRQAAGRGLQLLFYSVGIGQISSEVPQNLSASRPQDRQFILSSKKLLLSDSGFYLCAWKYAGQADAEAFFGQGTRLTVV.

The chain links TRBV14 to TRBJ2-1; D may be TRBD2 (6 bases). The ends were cut back, 0 bases at V and 3 bases at J, with 12 bases in the middle. Germline-derived CDR1 and CDR2 are SGHDN and FVKESK. The CDR3 is 16 amino acids. The CDR3 region is CASSQDTGLLYNEQFF. Written as DNA, the CDR3 is TGTGCCAGCAGCCAAGACACGGGACTCCTCTACAATGAGCAGTTCTTC.